One and the same sample provided the 4 T cell receptor beta chains below, sequenced in a study of technical replicates of blood from a few donors (TCRdb year 2017). The protocol used for the library was the immunoSEQ multiplex PCR assay. TCRdb mirrors the immuneACCESS table, restricted to in-frame sequences. Some clones are absent from its copies; in checked studies, under half trace to an unresolved V gene, and the reason for the others is unknown. The sample has nearly 80,000 clones on record, about 92% of them singletons. The ten top clones hold approximately 0.37% of the sample. Sequenced: T cells isolated from PBMCs. These receptors all stem from a human donor in good health.

The chain combines TRBV29-1 with TRBJ1-5; TRBD1 might be the D (5 bases). Germline CDR1 SQVTM, CDR2 ANQGSEA. The V end lost 6 bases, the J end lost 5 bases, and 14 bases lay between the germline ends. The CDR3 has 13 residues. The CDR3, as DNA: TGCAGCGTAGCCAGGGATTCCGATCAGCCCCAGCATTTT. It translates to CSVARDSDQPQHF.

The chain is built from TRBV28 and TRBJ2-7; 11 positions match TRBD2. The CDR3 has 13 amino acids. The trim removed 6 bases at V and 6 bases at J, leaving 4 bases unmatched. Germline CDR1 reads MDHEN; CDR2 reads SYDVKM. The CDR3 loop is CASRKLAGVEQYF. In DNA, the CDR3 is TGTGCCAGCAGAAAACTAGCGGGAGTCGAGCAGTACTTC.

The V call is TRBV5-1, the J call TRBJ1-2; 8 positions match TRBD1. Per the germline V gene, CDR1 is SGHRS and CDR2 is YFSETQ. This CDR3 region has 15 residues. The junction had 7 bases not matched to a gene; V was cut back by 2 bases and J by 4 bases. The CDR3 loop reads CASSFWTGPSYGYTF. Written as DNA, the CDR3 is TGCGCCAGCAGCTTCTGGACAGGGCCCTCCTATGGCTACACCTTC.

The V gene is TRBV9, the J gene TRBJ1-2; 9 bases align to TRBD1. The CDR3 runs to 14 residues. The J segment lost 7 bases and the V segment lost 0 bases, leaving 4 bases of the junction unmatched. Germline V gene data show CDR1 as SGDLS and CDR2 as YYNGEE. CDR3 region: CASSVVTGGSGYTF. Here the CDR3 DNA reads TGTGCCAGCAGCGTAGTGACAGGGGGAAGTGGCTACACCTTC.